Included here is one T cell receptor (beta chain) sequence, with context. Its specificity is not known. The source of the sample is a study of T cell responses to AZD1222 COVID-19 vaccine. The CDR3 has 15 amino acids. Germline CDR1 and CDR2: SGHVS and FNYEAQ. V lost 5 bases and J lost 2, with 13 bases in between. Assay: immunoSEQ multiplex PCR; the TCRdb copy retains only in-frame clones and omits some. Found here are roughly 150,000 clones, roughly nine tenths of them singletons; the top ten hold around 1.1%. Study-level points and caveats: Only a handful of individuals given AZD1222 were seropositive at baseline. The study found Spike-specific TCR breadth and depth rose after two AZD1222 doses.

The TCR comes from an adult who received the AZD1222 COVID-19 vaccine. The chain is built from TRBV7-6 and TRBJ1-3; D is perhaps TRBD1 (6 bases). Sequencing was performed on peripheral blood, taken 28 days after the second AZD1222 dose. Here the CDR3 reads CASSPGARTGNTIYF. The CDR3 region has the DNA TGTGCCAGCAGCCCAGGGGCAAGGACTGGAAACACCATATATTTT.